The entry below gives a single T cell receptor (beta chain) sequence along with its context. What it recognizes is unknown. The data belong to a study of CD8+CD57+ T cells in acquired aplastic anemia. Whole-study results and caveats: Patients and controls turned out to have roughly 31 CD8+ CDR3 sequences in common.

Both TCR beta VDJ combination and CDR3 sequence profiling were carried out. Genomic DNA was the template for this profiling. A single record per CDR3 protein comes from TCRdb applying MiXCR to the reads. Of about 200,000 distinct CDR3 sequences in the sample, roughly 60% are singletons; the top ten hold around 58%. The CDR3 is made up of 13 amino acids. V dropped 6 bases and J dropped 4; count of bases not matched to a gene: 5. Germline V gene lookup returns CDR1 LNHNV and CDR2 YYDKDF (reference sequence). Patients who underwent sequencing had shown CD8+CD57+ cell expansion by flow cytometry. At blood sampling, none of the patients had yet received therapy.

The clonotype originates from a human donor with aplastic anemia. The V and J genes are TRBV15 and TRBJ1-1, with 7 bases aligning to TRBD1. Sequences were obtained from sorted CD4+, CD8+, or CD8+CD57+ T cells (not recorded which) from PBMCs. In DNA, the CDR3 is TGTGCCACCAGGGCAGGGGGAGGCACTGAAGCTTTCTTT. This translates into CATRAGGGTEAFF.